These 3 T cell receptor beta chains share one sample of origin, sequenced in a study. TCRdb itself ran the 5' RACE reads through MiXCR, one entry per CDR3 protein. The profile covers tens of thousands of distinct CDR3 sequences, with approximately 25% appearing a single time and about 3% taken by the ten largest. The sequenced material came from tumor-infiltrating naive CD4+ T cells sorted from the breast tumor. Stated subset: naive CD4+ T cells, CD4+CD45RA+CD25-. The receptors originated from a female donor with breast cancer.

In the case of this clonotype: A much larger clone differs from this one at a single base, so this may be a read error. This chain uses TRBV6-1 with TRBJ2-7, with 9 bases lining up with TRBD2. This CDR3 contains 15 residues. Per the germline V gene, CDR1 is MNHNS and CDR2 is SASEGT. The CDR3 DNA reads TGTGCCAACAGTCCCGGGTTAGCGGGAGTATACGAGCAGTACTTC. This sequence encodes CANSPGLAGVYEQYF.

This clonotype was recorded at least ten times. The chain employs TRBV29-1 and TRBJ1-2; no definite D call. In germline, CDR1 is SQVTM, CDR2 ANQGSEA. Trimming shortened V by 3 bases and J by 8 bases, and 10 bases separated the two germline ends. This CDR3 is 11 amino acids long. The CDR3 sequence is CSVDSLGGYTF. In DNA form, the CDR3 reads TGCAGCGTTGATTCTCTGGGCGGCTACACCTTC.

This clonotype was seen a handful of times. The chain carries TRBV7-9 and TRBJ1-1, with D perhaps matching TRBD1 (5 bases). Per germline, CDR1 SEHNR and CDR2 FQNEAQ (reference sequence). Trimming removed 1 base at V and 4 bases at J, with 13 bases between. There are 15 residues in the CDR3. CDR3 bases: TGTGCCAGCAGCTTAGTAAGGGGACTGGGCACTGAAGCTTTCTTT. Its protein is CASSLVRGLGTEAFF.